This TCR beta chain was recovered during a study of EBV T-cell therapy then PD-1 blockade in nasopharyngeal carcinoma. Assay used: immunoSEQ multiplex PCR; TCRdb lists only in-frame clones, some missing. The repertoire holds roughly 22,000 clones, over 75% seen once, with around 24% in the top ten. Note on this clone: What it binds is not known.

Germline values: CDR1 MNHEY, CDR2 SVGEGT. J lost 0 bases, V lost 2 bases, and 3 bases had no gene match. The CDR3 is 15 residues long. Indicated treatment: AdE1-LMPpoly-expanded autologous EBV-specific T-cell therapy followed by anti-PD-1 nivolumab. V and J are TRBV6-2 or TRBV6-3 and TRBJ2-5; 7 bases are a match to TRBD1. The sample consisted of CD8+ T cells from blood, taken at day -245 from a patient whose treatment included autologous EBV-specific T cells and nivolumab. The source is a man between 35 and 55 years old with nasopharyngeal carcinoma. The CDR3 reads CASSYVGGYQETQYF. The CDR3 DNA sequence: TGTGCCAGCAGTTACGTAGGGGGCTACCAAGAGACCCAGTACTTC.